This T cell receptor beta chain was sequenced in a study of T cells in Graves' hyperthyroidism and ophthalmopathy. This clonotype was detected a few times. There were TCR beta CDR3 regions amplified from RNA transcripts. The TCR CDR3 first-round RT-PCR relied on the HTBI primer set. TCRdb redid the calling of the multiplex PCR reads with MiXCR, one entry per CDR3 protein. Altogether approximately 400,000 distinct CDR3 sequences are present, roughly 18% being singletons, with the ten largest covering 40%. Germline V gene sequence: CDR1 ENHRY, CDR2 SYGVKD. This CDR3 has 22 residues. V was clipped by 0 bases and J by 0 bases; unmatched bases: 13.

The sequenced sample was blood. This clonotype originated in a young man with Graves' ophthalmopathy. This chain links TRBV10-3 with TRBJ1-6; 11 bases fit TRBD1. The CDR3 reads CAISESIRDRGFYSSYNSPLHF. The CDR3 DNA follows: TGTGCCATCAGTGAGTCCATCCGGGACAGGGGGTTTTATAGCTCCTATAATTCACCCCTCCACTTT.